The 31 T cell receptor beta chains below all came from one sample that was sequenced in a study of blood T cell repertoires in COVID-19. Only in-frame clones appear in the TCRdb table, and some are missing; sequencing was by immunoSEQ multiplex PCR. The sample lists 55,000 to 85,000 clones; 80% to 90% were seen once. Sequenced: peripheral blood. Source of these receptors: a human donor in a cohort sampled during active COVID-19.

J is TRBJ1-5 and V is TRBV5-6; D remains ambiguous. Germline assignment: CDR1 SGHDT and CDR2 YYEEEE. The CDR3 covers 15 residues. Deletions cut 1 base from V and 6 bases from J, with 14 bases between. CDR3 in DNA: TGTGCCAGCAGCTTGTGGGGAGGGCTCGGTCAGCCCCAGCATTTT. Protein sequence: CASSLWGGLGQPQHF. Full variable domain (remainder filled in from reference TRBV5-6 and TRBJ1-5): DAGVTQSPTHLIKTRGQQVTLRCSPKSGHDTVSWYQQALGQGPQFIFQYYEEEERQRGNFPDRFSGHQFPNYSSELNVNALLLGDSALYLCASSLWGGLGQPQHFGDGTRLSIL.

The genes are TRBV6-2 or TRBV6-3 and TRBJ1-1; 7 nucleotides line up with TRBD1. Trimming took 2 bases from V and 6 from J; bases not matched to a gene: 6. The CDR3 length is 14 residues. The germline gives CDR1 MNHEY, CDR2 SVGEGT. In nucleotides, the CDR3 is TGTGCCAGCAGTTACGCGGACAGGCCCCCTGAAGCTTTCTTT. It is translated as CASSYADRPPEAFF.

J is TRBJ2-1 and V is TRBV6-6; D uncertain. The length of the CDR3 is 11 residues. Trimming pared 6 bases from V and 8 bases from J, leaving 8 bases between. Germline values: CDR1 MNHNY, CDR2 SVGAGI (reference sequence). The CDR3 protein is CASSLQDEQFF. The CDR3 DNA follows: TGTGCCAGCAGCCTCCAGGATGAGCAGTTCTTC.

The chain joins TRBV7-8 to TRBJ1-5; D not certain. CDR1 and CDR2 from the germline V gene are SGHVS and FQNEAQ. V gave up 4 bases and J gave up 2 bases, with 6 bases separating them. The CDR3 consists of 13 residues. The CDR3 bases are TGTGCCAGCAGCTGGGCAGGCAATCAGCCCCAGCATTTT. This encodes CASSWAGNQPQHF.

The gene calls are TRBV2 and TRBJ2-6; D is unresolved. The germline CDR1 and CDR2 sequences are SNHLY and FYNNEI. The CDR3 is 15 amino acids. V was clipped by 2 bases and J by 1 base, with 6 bases between them. In nucleotides, the CDR3 is TGTGCCAGCAGTGAACTAAGTTCTGGGGCCAACGTCCTGACTTTC. This encodes CASSELSSGANVLTF.

The chain uses TRBV19 and TRBJ1-1, with D unclear. Trimming pared 9 bases from V and 4 bases from J, leaving 18 bases between. The germline V gene encodes CDR1 LNHDA and CDR2 SQIVND (reference sequence). The length of the CDR3 is 14 residues. CDR3 amino acids: CASRPGGSVTEAFF. CDR3 DNA: TGTGCCAGCCGCCCCGGCGGTTCGGTCACTGAAGCTTTCTTT.

The V call is TRBV6-5, the J call TRBJ1-1; 10 positions match TRBD1. CDR3 length: 16 residues. The J segment lost 11 bases and the V segment lost 0 bases, leaving 12 bases of the junction unmatched. Germline V gene sequence: CDR1 MNHEY, CDR2 SVGAGI. CDR3 in amino acids: CASSYSPTRDRGFAFF. The CDR3 DNA reads TGTGCCAGCAGTTACTCACCGACTAGGGACAGGGGATTTGCTTTCTTT.

The chain employs TRBV4-1 and TRBJ1-2, with D unclear. Trimming shortened V by 4 bases and J by 6 bases, and 24 bases separated the two germline ends. Germline CDR1 and CDR2: MGHRA and YSYEKL. CDR3 length equals 17 residues. This CDR3 reads CASSRETSEAGVHGYTF. CDR3 coding DNA: TGCGCCAGCAGCCGAGAAACCTCCGAGGCGGGAGTGCATGGCTACACCTTC.

In DNA form, the CDR3 reads TGTGCCAGCAGCCAAGCGCCGCGGGGCGGCAGTCAAGAGACCCAGTACTTC. Amino acid sequence: CASSQAPRGGSQETQYF. The J gene is TRBJ2-5, the V gene TRBV4-2; D might be TRBD2 (6 bases). CDR3 size: 17 residues. The V end lost 1 base, the J end lost 2 bases, and 17 bases lay between the germline ends. Per germline, CDR1 LGHNA and CDR2 YNFKEQ.

The chain recombines TRBV5-1 with TRBJ1-2; perhaps TRBD1 as D (6 bases). The V gene's germline CDR1 is SGHRS and CDR2 YFSETQ. The CDR3 consists of 16 residues. With 3 bases removed from V and 4 bases from J, the gap between germline ends came to 19 bases. In DNA form, the CDR3 reads TGCGCCAGCAGCTCTGGCATGGACAGAGCACTCTATGGCTACACCTTC. Its protein product is CASSSGMDRALYGYTF.

The rearrangement joins TRBV3-1 (or the pseudogene TRBV3-2) to TRBJ2-3; tentative D call: TRBD2 (5 bases). Germline CDR1 is LGHDT and CDR2 is YNNKEL (reference sequence). Trimming took 0 bases from V and 3 from J, leaving 13 bases between them. The CDR3 is 16 residues long. CDR3 sequence reads: CASSQDWASRTDTQYF. CDR3 nucleotide sequence: TGTGCCAGCAGCCAAGATTGGGCTAGCCGTACAGATACGCAGTATTTT.

The chain couples TRBV3-1 (or the pseudogene TRBV3-2) to TRBJ2-2, with 14 bases matching TRBD2. Germline loops: CDR1 LGHDT, CDR2 YNNKEL (reference sequence). This CDR3 contains 17 residues. V shed 1 base, J shed 7 bases, and the junction held 5 bases outside the gene matches. CDR3 in DNA: TGTGCCAGCAGCCAAGGACTAGCGGGAGGGCCGAACGGGGAGCTGTTTTTT. As protein: CASSQGLAGGPNGELFF.

This clone has just one count. The rearrangement links TRBV30 to TRBJ1-1; 8 nucleotides align to TRBD1. Germline CDR1 reads GTSNPN; CDR2 reads SVGIG (reference sequence). This CDR3 is built from 14 residues. V shed 4 bases and J 5 bases; nucleotides not matched to a gene: 9. The DNA for the CDR3 is TGTGCCTGGACCGAACCAGGGGGCCGGACTGAAGCTTTCTTT. Translating it yields CAWTEPGGRTEAFF.

V is TRBV6-2 or TRBV6-3 and J is TRBJ2-7, with 9 bases matching TRBD1. This CDR3 has 14 amino acids. The germline gives CDR1 MNHEY, CDR2 SVGEGT. V lost 2 bases and J lost 5; bases outside the gene matches: 4. CDR3: CASSYRGQGDEQYF. The CDR3 DNA follows: TGTGCCAGCAGTTACAGGGGACAGGGAGACGAGCAGTACTTC.

This clone was found a few times. CDR3 residues: CASSQEDEDYGYTF. CDR3 nucleotides: TGTGCCAGCAGCCAAGAAGACGAGGACTATGGCTACACCTTC. V usage is TRBV4-2 and J usage is TRBJ1-2, with D unclear. The germline V gene has CDR1 LGHNA and CDR2 YNFKEQ. Trimming removed 0 bases from V and 3 bases from J, with 8 bases in between. The CDR3 length is 14 residues.

The chain couples TRBV28 to TRBJ1-3, with 9 bases identical to TRBD1. This CDR3 comprises 16 residues. The V and J ends lost 3 bases and 2 bases, in that order; junction bases with no gene match: 5. Germline assignment: CDR1 MDHEN and CDR2 SYDVKM. CDR3 in amino acids: CASSLGTGRAGNTIYF. As DNA, the CDR3 is TGTGCCAGCAGTTTGGGGACAGGGAGGGCTGGAAACACCATATATTTT. The whole variable domain, remainder taken from reference TRBV28 and TRBJ1-3, is DVKVTQSSRYLVKRTGEKVFLECVQDMDHENMFWYRQDPGLGLRLIYFSYDVKMKEKGDIPEGYSVSREKKERFSLILESASTNQTSMYLCASSLGTGRAGNTIYFGEGSWLTVV.

For the CDR3, the DNA is TGTGCCAGCAGCCCTACCAGGGGGTACAATGAGCAGTTCTTC. This codes for CASSPTRGYNEQFF. The V and J genes are TRBV3-1 (or the pseudogene TRBV3-2) and TRBJ2-1, with TRBD1 matching over 7 bases. Germline CDR1 is LGHDT and CDR2 is YNNKEL (reference sequence). This CDR3 region has 14 residues. With 4 bases clipped from V and 4 bases from J, the junction kept 4 bases outside the gene matches.

V is TRBV11-1 and J is TRBJ2-1; TRBD2 matches 9 bases. This CDR3 has 16 amino acids. The ends lost 0 bases at V and 5 bases at J; junction bases unmatched: 5. CDR1 and CDR2 (germline): SGHAT, FQDESV (reference sequence). CDR3 DNA sequence: TGTGCCAGCAGCTTAGCGCCTGCGGGGGGGAACAATGAGCAGTTCTTC. It is translated as CASSLAPAGGNNEQFF.

The chain couples TRBV19 to TRBJ1-1; D perhaps matches TRBD1 (6 bases). There are 11 residues in the CDR3. Germline CDR1 LNHDA, CDR2 SQIVND (reference sequence). Trimming took off 10 bases at V and 12 bases at J, with 18 bases between the two ends. CDR3 nucleotide sequence: TGTGCCACCAGAGGGGGGGCGGGGTCTTTCTTT. Translating gives CATRGGAGSFF.

V gene TRBV20-1 combines with J gene TRBJ2-7; D unresolved. CDR1 is DFQATT and CDR2 is SNEGSKA in the germline V gene (reference sequence). V dropped 6 bases and J dropped 0 bases, with 6 bases sitting between them. CDR3 length equals 11 residues. CDR3: CSAFNSYEQYF. The CDR3 DNA sequence: TGCAGTGCGTTTAACTCCTACGAGCAGTACTTC.

The V call is TRBV7-9, the J call TRBJ2-1; possibly TRBD2 for D (6 bases). Looked up from germline, CDR1 is SEHNR and CDR2 is FQNEAQ (reference sequence). The CDR3 length is 15 residues. V was pared by 1 base and J by 7 bases, with 14 bases between. The CDR3 here is CASSLGVQAGNEQFF. CDR3 sequence (DNA): TGTGCCAGCAGCTTAGGGGTCCAGGCGGGAAATGAGCAGTTCTTC.

The table lists this clone with a few counts. This chain uses TRBV4-1 with TRBJ1-3; 8 nucleotides line up with TRBD1. Germline lookup yields CDR1 MGHRA and CDR2 YSYEKL. The J segment lost 5 bases and the V segment lost 4 bases, leaving 7 bases of the junction unmatched. The CDR3 spans 15 residues. The chain's CDR3 is CASSLQGQARNTIYF. The CDR3 nucleotides read TGCGCCAGCAGCCTACAGGGACAGGCCAGAAACACCATATATTTT.

The V call is TRBV9, the J call TRBJ2-1; TRBD2 might be the D (7 bases). Germline-derived CDR1 and CDR2 are SGDLS and YYNGEE. V lost 0 bases, J lost 5 bases, and 15 bases lay in between. The CDR3 sequence is 16 residues long. CDR3 nucleotides: TGTGCCAGCAGCGTAGGGGTGGGGCGGGGGCACAATGAGCAGTTCTTC. Residues: CASSVGVGRGHNEQFF.

The chain has TRBV5-1 and TRBJ2-1, with 9 bases matching TRBD2. V was pared by 0 bases and J by 7 bases, with 8 bases of the junction left unmatched. Germline CDR1 reads SGHRS; CDR2 reads YFSETQ. CDR3 length: 16 amino acids. CDR3 in DNA: TGCGCCAGCAGCTTGGAGCCAGCGGGGGGTAGGAATGAGCAGTTCTTC. It codes for CASSLEPAGGRNEQFF.

The chain carries TRBV6-5 and TRBJ1-4; TRBD1 aligns across 7 bases. J was trimmed by 3 bases and V by 6 bases; bases with no gene match: 7. Germline V lookup: CDR1 MNHEY, CDR2 SVGAGI. This CDR3 spans 15 amino acids. The CDR3 sequence: CASRQLGQSNEKLFF. Here the CDR3 DNA reads TGTGCCAGCAGACAGTTGGGACAGTCTAATGAAAAACTGTTTTTT.

V is TRBV5-6 and J is TRBJ1-1; D gene uncertain. Germline loops: CDR1 SGHDT, CDR2 YYEEEE. CDR3 length equals 14 residues. The V end lost 2 bases, the J end lost 4 bases, and 12 bases lay between the germline ends. CDR3 in DNA: TGTGCCAGCAGCTTTGGGAGGGCTGGCACTGAAGCTTTCTTT. Its translation is CASSFGRAGTEAFF.

The chain joins TRBV18 to TRBJ2-5, with TRBD2 matching 13 bases. CDR1 is KGHSH and CDR2 is LQKENI in the germline V gene. This CDR3 spans 17 amino acids. The ends lost 5 bases at V and 10 bases at J; junction bases unmatched: 16. This CDR3 reads CASSSGLAGRAGSDQYF. The CDR3 bases are TGTGCCAGCTCATCGGGACTAGCGGGACGCGCCGGTAGTGACCAGTACTTC.

The chain recombines TRBV2 with TRBJ1-2, with D perhaps TRBD1 (5 bases). The V end lost 6 bases, the J end lost 3 bases, and 11 bases lay between the germline ends. The CDR3 sequence is 13 residues long. Germline V gene data show CDR1 as SNHLY and CDR2 as FYNNEI. Here the CDR3 DNA reads TGTGCCAGCAGCCGGGGGACTGACTATGGCTACACCTTC. Its protein is CASSRGTDYGYTF.

The chain is built from TRBV9 and TRBJ2-1; 10 bases map to TRBD2. V shed 4 bases, J shed 10 bases, and the junction held 14 bases outside the gene matches. The CDR3 spans 16 residues. Germline assignment: CDR1 SGDLS and CDR2 YYNGEE. The CDR3 loop is CASSPVVLAGVREQFF. Here the CDR3 DNA reads TGTGCCAGCAGCCCCGTAGTGCTAGCGGGAGTAAGGGAGCAGTTCTTC.

This clone was picked up one time. The chain employs TRBV11-2 and TRBJ2-3; the match to TRBD1 covers 7 bases. The CDR3 sequence is 14 residues long. V trimming: 4 bases; J trimming: 6 bases; junction bases outside the gene matches: 7. CDR1 is SGHAT and CDR2 is FQNNGV in the germline V gene. CDR3 sequence reads: CASSSPTGWDTQYF. The CDR3 DNA reads TGTGCCAGCAGCTCGCCGACAGGGTGGGATACGCAGTATTTT.

This clone has only one observation. This chain joins TRBV3-1 (or the pseudogene TRBV3-2) and TRBJ1-2; maybe TRBD1 (5 bases). The CDR3 spans 16 residues. Deletions cut 4 bases from V and 6 bases from J, with 21 bases between. CDR1 is LGHDT, CDR2 YNNKEL, per germline (reference sequence). The DNA for the CDR3 is TGTGCCAGCAGCCTGCGCGGGGCTGGAGAATATGATGGCTACACCTTC. It codes for CASSLRGAGEYDGYTF.